Presented here are 23 T cell receptor beta chains from one specimen sequenced in a study of T cell changes during pregnancy in multiple sclerosis. Sequencing was performed with immunoSEQ multiplex PCR; in TCRdb, only in-frame clones are kept and a portion is missing. The sample records nearly 40,000 clones, 85% to 95% being singletons. The material sequenced was CD4+ T cells from peripheral blood mononuclear cells, taken before pregnancy. The receptors derive from a female donor with multiple sclerosis, enrolled in a pregnancy study.

This chain connects TRBV19 to TRBJ2-2; 7 nucleotides match TRBD2. This CDR3 is 15 amino acids long. J gave up 1 base and V 5 bases, and 4 bases lay outside the gene matches. Germline V gene data show CDR1 as LNHDA and CDR2 as SQIVND (reference sequence). DNA of the CDR3: TGTGCCAGTAGTCTAGGACTAGGGAACACCGGGGAGCTGTTTTTT. The encoded protein is CASSLGLGNTGELFF.

V and J are TRBV2 and TRBJ2-1, with D perhaps being TRBD1 or TRBD2 (5 bases each). Per germline, CDR1 SNHLY and CDR2 FYNNEI. The CDR3 has 14 amino acids. Trimming removed 10 bases at V and 2 bases at J, with 15 bases between. This CDR3 is CATRAEVTYNEQFF. CDR3 sequence (DNA): TGTGCCACCAGGGCGGAGGTAACCTACAATGAGCAGTTCTTC.

The CDR3 spells CASQHDSSGSGDTGELFF. The CDR3 bases are TGCGCCAGCCAACACGACAGTAGCGGGAGTGGGGACACCGGGGAGCTGTTTTTT. The V call is TRBV5-1, the J call TRBJ2-2; TRBD2 agrees at 9 bases. The CDR3 sequence is 18 residues long. V shed 7 bases, J shed 3 bases, and the junction held 16 bases outside the gene matches. Germline-derived CDR1 and CDR2 are SGHRS and YFSETQ.

In this sample, this clone turned up a few times. The chain recombines TRBV7-2 with TRBJ2-7; 7 bases are shared with TRBD1. The CDR3 has 15 amino acids. The V gene's germline CDR1 is SGHTA and CDR2 FQGNSA. V trimming: 5 bases; J trimming: 2 bases; junction bases outside the gene matches: 9. CDR3 residues: CASSIRQGGPYEQYF. CDR3 nucleotide sequence: TGTGCCAGCAGCATAAGACAGGGCGGGCCCTACGAGCAGTACTTC.

This chain links TRBV7-9 with TRBJ2-7; 7 nucleotides align to TRBD1. The J segment lost 4 bases and the V segment lost 7 bases, leaving 16 bases of the junction unmatched. The CDR3 covers 16 residues. Germline V gives CDR1 SEHNR, CDR2 FQNEAQ (reference sequence). DNA for the CDR3: TGTGCCAGCAACCCTGATGACGGGACAGTCCCTTACGAGCAGTACTTC. Translation gives CASNPDDGTVPYEQYF.

This chain uses TRBV6-6 with TRBJ2-3, with 10 bases lining up with TRBD2. The junction had 2 bases not matched to a gene; V was cut back by 2 bases and J by 6 bases. Germline V lookup: CDR1 MNHNY, CDR2 SVGAGI (reference sequence). The CDR3 totals 14 residues. CDR3 sequence (DNA): TGTGCCAGCAGTTACGCTAGCGGGAGTGATACGCAGTATTTT. This translates into CASSYASGSDTQYF.

The chain links TRBV18 to TRBJ2-1; 10 bases agree with TRBD1. Germline CDR1 reads KGHSH; CDR2 reads LQKENI. The CDR3 contains 14 residues. V was clipped by 2 bases and J by 9 bases; unmatched bases: 4. CDR3 DNA sequence: TGTGCCAGCTCACCAGAGACAGGGGGCCCTGAGCAGTTCTTC. Its translation is CASSPETGGPEQFF.

Of note for this clone: In the same sample, other DNA sequences code for this CDR3. The rearrangement joins TRBV20-1 to TRBJ2-7; D is ambiguous. Germline V gene sequence: CDR1 DFQATT, CDR2 SNEGSKA (reference sequence). The CDR3 covers 11 residues. Trimming took off 3 bases at V and 5 bases at J, with 8 bases between the two ends. This chain's CDR3 is CSASGRDEQYF. Here the CDR3 DNA reads TGCAGTGCTAGTGGCCGGGACGAGCAGTACTTC.

This chain joins TRBV28 and TRBJ2-2; D is possibly TRBD2 (6 bases). Trimming removed 2 bases at V and 3 bases at J, with 13 bases between. CDR3 length: 16 residues. From germline, CDR1 is MDHEN and CDR2 SYDVKM. The DNA for the CDR3 is TGTGCCAGCAGTTTAATAGCGGCCGTAGACACCGGGGAGCTGTTTTTT. Translation gives CASSLIAAVDTGELFF.

This clone is a singleton in its sample. This chain links TRBV7-3 with TRBJ2-2; D is possibly TRBD1 (6 bases). The CDR3 loop spans 15 amino acids. Trimming pared 2 bases from V and 1 base from J, leaving 8 bases between. From germline, CDR1 is SGHTA and CDR2 FQGTGA. This CDR3 is CASSLGGQNTGELFF. For the CDR3, the DNA is TGTGCCAGCAGCTTAGGGGGACAGAACACCGGGGAGCTGTTTTTT.

The chain has TRBV2 and TRBJ2-3; TRBD1 matches at 7 bases. The CDR3 spans 14 residues. Germline V gives CDR1 SNHLY, CDR2 FYNNEI. Trimming removed 4 bases from V and 3 bases from J; junction bases left unmatched: 4. Written as DNA, the CDR3 is TGTGCCAGCAGTGTCGACAGGGCTACAGATACGCAGTATTTT. Its translation is CASSVDRATDTQYF.

CDR3 sequence (DNA): TGTGCCAGCAGCTTAGTAGGGACTAGCGACTACAATGAGCAGTTCTTC. Residues: CASSLVGTSDYNEQFF. The chain links TRBV7-2 to TRBJ2-1; 10 positions match TRBD2. V shed 1 base and J 3 bases; nucleotides not matched to a gene: 3. CDR1 is SGHTA and CDR2 is FQGNSA in the germline V gene. This CDR3 is 16 amino acids long.

This chain links TRBV28 with TRBJ1-3; no clear D gene. The ends were cut back, 6 bases at V and 3 bases at J, with 6 bases in the middle. The CDR3 totals 12 residues. Germline V gene lookup returns CDR1 MDHEN and CDR2 SYDVKM. The CDR3 nucleotides are TGTGCCAGCAGAACGGGTGGAAACACCATATATTTT. It is translated as CASRTGGNTIYF.

The rearrangement links TRBV28 to TRBJ1-1, with TRBD1 matching 8 bases. V lost 8 bases and J lost 3; bases outside the gene matches: 11. The CDR3 is made up of 15 amino acids. The germline V gene has CDR1 MDHEN and CDR2 SYDVKM. The CDR3 coding sequence is TGTGCCAGCCGCCCCCAGGGGGCGCGTCACACTGAAGCTTTCTTT. Its translation: CASRPQGARHTEAFF. The variable domain in full, with the rest retrieved from reference TRBV28 and TRBJ1-1, is DVKVTQSSRYLVKRTGEKVFLECVQDMDHENMFWYRQDPGLGLRLIYFSYDVKMKEKGDIPEGYSVSREKKERFSLILESASTNQTSMYLCASRPQGARHTEAFFGQGTRLTVV.

The table lists this clone with a few counts. This chain uses TRBV6-1 with TRBJ1-2; D may be TRBD1 (6 bases). V was shortened by 0 bases and J by 2 bases, with 13 bases between the two germline ends. CDR1 is MNHNS, CDR2 SASEGT, per germline. This CDR3 is 16 amino acids long. For the CDR3, the DNA is TGTGCCAGCAGTGAAGCCCTATTTACAGGGAACTATGGCTACACCTTC. Translating it yields CASSEALFTGNYGYTF.

The chain couples TRBV2 to TRBJ2-7, with a possible D match to TRBD2 (7 bases). V gave up 4 bases and J gave up 5 bases, with 18 bases separating them. Germline values: CDR1 SNHLY, CDR2 FYNNEI. This CDR3 spans 15 amino acids. The CDR3 is CASSGGGREGDEQYF. The DNA for the CDR3 is TGTGCCAGCAGTGGTGGGGGCAGGGAGGGGGACGAGCAGTACTTC.

The chain recombines TRBV7-8 with TRBJ2-2; D perhaps matches TRBD2 (6 bases). V lost 3 bases, J lost 5 bases, and 10 bases lay in between. This CDR3 has 14 residues. The germline CDR1 and CDR2 sequences are SGHVS and FQNEAQ. CDR3 residues: CASSLGGPTGELFF. The CDR3 coding sequence is TGTGCCAGCAGCTTGGGGGGACCTACCGGGGAGCTGTTTTTT.

The rearrangement links TRBV9 to TRBJ2-1; 10 nucleotides agree with TRBD2. V shed 0 bases and J 3 bases; nucleotides not matched to a gene: 3. The germline gives CDR1 SGDLS, CDR2 YYNGEE. This CDR3 is built from 16 residues. CDR3 region: CASSVARTSGYNEQFF. DNA of the CDR3: TGTGCCAGCAGCGTAGCTCGGACTAGCGGCTACAATGAGCAGTTCTTC.

The J gene is TRBJ2-3, the V gene TRBV29-1; 7 bases map to TRBD2. This CDR3 is 13 amino acids long. Germline V gene sequence: CDR1 SQVTM, CDR2 ANQGSEA. Trimming took 6 bases from V and 7 from J; bases not matched to a gene: 10. Written as DNA, the CDR3 is TGCAGCGTGAAAGGTAGCGGGCGATATACGCAGTATTTT. This sequence encodes CSVKGSGRYTQYF.

CDR3 in DNA: TGTGCCAGCAACCATCAGGGGATGCCCTACGAGCAGTACTTC. It is translated as CASNHQGMPYEQYF. V and J are TRBV27 and TRBJ2-7; a possible D gene is TRBD1 (6 bases). CDR1 and CDR2 (germline): MNHEY, SMNVEV (reference sequence). CDR3 size: 14 residues. Trimming took 7 bases from V and 2 from J, leaving 15 bases between them.

This chain connects TRBV19 to TRBJ1-2, with 10 nucleotides matching TRBD1. Per the germline V gene, CDR1 is LNHDA and CDR2 is SQIVND (reference sequence). CDR3 length equals 14 residues. J gave up 5 bases and V 4 bases, and 4 bases lay outside the gene matches. CDR3 DNA sequence: TGTGCCAGTAGTACTCCGGGACAGGGGTATGGCTACACCTTC. It codes for CASSTPGQGYGYTF.

CDR3 DNA: TGTGCCAGCAGCCGAACTAGCGGGAGCCAAGAGACCCAGTACTTC. Its translation is CASSRTSGSQETQYF. The chain combines TRBV7-3 with TRBJ2-5; 11 bases map to TRBD2. The CDR3 totals 15 residues. Unmatched junction bases numbered 3, after V lost 5 bases and J lost 1 base. Germline loops: CDR1 SGHTA, CDR2 FQGTGA.

The chain links TRBV5-6 to TRBJ2-1, with D uncertain. Germline V gene data show CDR1 as SGHDT and CDR2 as YYEEEE. Deletions cut 4 bases from V and 8 bases from J, with 19 bases between. This CDR3 has 15 amino acids. The CDR3 spells CASSTYRPLLDEQFF. The CDR3 DNA sequence: TGTGCCAGCAGCACCTACAGACCCCTCTTGGATGAGCAGTTCTTC.